This T cell receptor beta chain appears in the sequencing data of a study of cytotoxic CD8 clonotypes in ibrutinib-treated CLL. A 1 in 200,000 to 1 in 1 million T cell depth was the sequencing target. Only in-frame clones appear in the TCRdb table, and some are missing; sequencing was by immunoSEQ multiplex PCR. Of approximately 100,000 clones listed, approximately 58% are singletons. Germline CDR1 is MNHEY and CDR2 is SVGAGI. The CDR3 is 15 residues long. V was trimmed by 0 bases and J by 6 bases, leaving 11 bases between them. Material: PBMCs, obtained after 24 months of ibrutinib treatment. The chain recombines TRBV6-5 with TRBJ1-4; possibly TRBD1 for D (6 bases). This clonotype was sampled from a human donor with chronic lymphocytic leukemia. CDR3 region: CASSYSQGIDEKLFF. In DNA, the CDR3 is TGTGCCAGCAGTTACTCGCAGGGGATAGATGAAAAACTGTTTTTT.